The clone carrying this TCR beta chain was observed a handful of times. The entry originates in a study of blood T cell repertoires in COVID-19. Study-level information: Material from acute and convalescent COVID-19 was sourced from the United States, Italy and Spain. The analysed material was cDNA or gDNA that came from T cells, B-cell-depleted T cells, or PBMCs.

The V gene lost 0 bases and the J gene lost 4 bases, with 8 bases spanning the gap. Germline CDR1 and CDR2: SGHRS and YFSETQ. The CDR3 is 14 amino acids. Per the original methods: Reference gene primers were amplified, and this amplification served to estimate nucleated cell counts. The data were produced by immunoSEQ multiplex PCR, yet TCRdb's version contains in-frame clones alone and is incomplete. That table gives V, J and clone size, and the DNA gave D and trimming. The sample comprises about 420,000 clones, roughly 90% of which are singletons, and 0.8% to 0.85% rests with the top ten. Specimen: peripheral blood. The receptor was isolated from a man between 18 and 35 years old with COVID-19, enrolled during active disease. The chain joins TRBV5-1 to TRBJ2-1; tentatively, D is TRBD1 (6 bases). CDR3 sequence (DNA): TGCGCCAGCAGCTTGGGGGGGCCGTACAATGAGCAGTTCTTC. As protein: CASSLGGPYNEQFF.